This TCR beta chain was documented in a study of shared clonotypes between healthy human individuals. Study outcomes and limitations: Some clonotypes were shared by all four sorted-subset donors, while others were not shared. The non-shared ones had lower generation probabilities than the shared ones.

Germline CDR1 reads SEHNR; CDR2 reads FQNEAQ (reference sequence). The CDR3 totals 11 residues. About this clone: Its antigen is undetermined. Compared with germline, one end of the junction differs, possibly owing to a read error.

Only Caucasian adults living in Nashville, Tennessee made up the donor group. It was into CD45RA+ naive and CD45RA-negative memory subsets that the CD4+ cells were split. Assay used: immunoSEQ multiplex PCR; TCRdb lists only in-frame clones, some missing. This table has approximately 500,000 clones, approximately 95% appearing once. The genes are TRBV7-9 and TRBJ1-2; no clear D. The TCR originated in a woman in her twenties or thirties in good health. The sample consisted of naive CD4+ T cells sorted from blood. Subset here: CD45RA+ positively selected. CDR3 protein: CASSNRHPLAF. DNA of the CDR3: TGTGCCAGCAGCAATAGACACCCACTCGCCTTC.